The 23 T cell receptor beta chains below all came from one sample that was sequenced in a study of metastatic and nonmetastatic thyroid tumors. The entire patient cohort was treatment-naive prior to thyroid surgery. TCRdb re-called the PCR reads via MiXCR. The sample has approximately 82,000 clones, around 12% seen once. Sequencing was done on a sample of tumor tissue. These receptors originate from a female donor with papillary thyroid cancer or a benign thyroid nodule (not recorded which). Some clones in this sample may be carry-over from other donors' samples.

This clone was detected a few times. This may arise from a read error, as a much more abundant clone is one base away. The chain uses TRBV24-1 and TRBJ2-1; possible D gene TRBD2, 6 bases. The CDR3 contains 16 residues. The V and J ends lost 3 bases and 4 bases respectively, with 15 bases between them. Looked up from germline, CDR1 is KGHDR and CDR2 is SFDVKD. CDR3 sequence (DNA): TGTGCCACCAGTGATCCTGATAGCGGACTTTACAATGAGCAGTTCTTC. Protein: CATSDPDSGLYNEQFF.

J is TRBJ1-1 and V is TRBV30; D is unclear. V gave up 5 bases and J gave up 0 bases, with 19 bases separating them. Germline V gene data show CDR1 as GTSNPN and CDR2 as SVGIG (reference sequence). The CDR3 consists of 16 residues. CDR3 protein: CAWVPSGGTMNTEAFF. The CDR3 DNA is TGTGCCTGGGTCCCTTCGGGAGGAACGATGAACACTGAAGCTTTCTTT.

This clone came up many times. This CDR3 reads CSTISLDRDGYTF. DNA of the CDR3: TGCAGTACAATTTCCCTAGACAGGGATGGCTACACCTTC. V is TRBV20-1 and J is TRBJ1-2; 7 positions agree with TRBD1. The germline V gene encodes CDR1 DFQATT and CDR2 SNEGSKA (reference sequence). V was clipped by 8 bases and J by 6 bases; unmatched bases: 12. The CDR3 covers 13 residues.

In its sample, this clone was seen many times. The chain recombines TRBV9 with TRBJ1-6; TRBD1 aligns across 9 bases. Germline lookup yields CDR1 SGDLS and CDR2 YYNGEE. The CDR3 runs to 14 residues. The V segment lost 4 bases and the J segment 14 bases; nucleotides outside the gene matches: 10. The CDR3 here is CASSPREDRGTLHF. Here the CDR3 DNA reads TGTGCCAGCAGCCCCAGGGAGGACAGGGGAACCCTCCACTTT.

This clone has at least ten counts. The V call is TRBV7-3, the J call TRBJ2-1; D is uncertain. The CDR3 runs 13 residues. Germline CDR1 SGHTA, CDR2 FQGTGA. Trimming pared 0 bases from V and 6 bases from J, leaving 6 bases between. For the CDR3, the DNA is TGTGCCAGCAGCTTAACAGGAGCCAATGAGCAGTTCTTC. Translating gives CASSLTGANEQFF.

In this sample, this clone turned up many times. The junction departs from the called germline gene at one end, perhaps through a read error. The chain couples TRBV6-1 to TRBJ1-1; no firm D call. The CDR3 extends over 13 amino acids. The germline gives CDR1 MNHNS, CDR2 SASEGT. The DNA of the CDR3 is TGCGGGGTTTCTCCGGGCGGTTACACTGAAGCTTTCTTT. Amino acids: CGVSPGGYTEAFF.

A note on this clone: The conserved final phenylalanine or tryptophan is absent from the CDR3, which likely points to a read error. Because the CDR3's place on the DNA is in doubt, the DNA is left out and the CDR3 is given as listed by TCRdb. The CDR3 spells CSARQPSAKRFL. The chain combines TRBV20-1 with TRBJ2-1. A total of 12 residues make up the CDR3, ends included. CDR1 is DFQATT, CDR2 SNEGSKA, per germline (reference sequence).

This clone was seen more than once but under ten times. Given a much more abundant clone one base away, this may be a read error. This sample includes further DNA sequences coding for the same CDR3. V and J are TRBV20-1 and TRBJ2-7, with TRBD2 matching over 16 bases. V was pared by 6 bases and J by 4 bases, with 3 bases of the junction left unmatched. The CDR3 has 14 amino acids. Germline V gene sequence: CDR1 DFQATT, CDR2 SNEGSKA (reference sequence). This CDR3 reads CSAWGLAGGYEQYF. Here the CDR3 DNA reads TGCAGTGCCTGGGGACTAGCGGGAGGGTACGAGCAGTACTTC.

This clone was detected many times. This chain connects TRBV27 to TRBJ2-1; weak D call: TRBD2 (6 bases). Germline CDR1 reads MNHEY; CDR2 reads SMNVEV (reference sequence). V gave up 4 bases and J gave up 0 bases, with 16 bases separating them. The CDR3 spans 17 residues. CDR3 region: CASSYSGGGSSYNEQFF. The CDR3 DNA follows: TGTGCCAGCAGTTATAGCGGTGGAGGTAGCTCCTACAATGAGCAGTTCTTC.

In the case of this clone: This may come from a read error, since a much larger clone is one base off. The rearrangement links TRBV11-3 to TRBJ1-1; no firm D call. The ends were cut back, 1 base at V and 3 bases at J, with 9 bases in the middle. Germline V gives CDR1 SGHNT, CDR2 YENEEA. This CDR3 spans 14 amino acids. The CDR3 sequence: CASSLAVGDTEAFF. The CDR3 DNA reads TGTGCCAGCAGCTTAGCCGTGGGCGACACTGAAGCTTTCTTT.

This clone was observed at least ten times. The V and J genes are TRBV24-1 and TRBJ2-7; D may correspond to TRBD1 or TRBD2 (7 bases each). The V and J ends lost 4 bases and 0 bases respectively, with 12 bases between them. Germline V gives CDR1 KGHDR, CDR2 SFDVKD. The CDR3 runs to 15 residues. The DNA of the CDR3 is TGTGCCACCAGTGACCAGGGGGGGAACTCCTACGAGCAGTACTTC. Encoded protein: CATSDQGGNSYEQYF.

In this sample, this clone turned up many times. In DNA form, the CDR3 reads TGTGCCAGCAGTAGGGATGCGGCGAACACTGAAGCTTTCTTT. Amino acid sequence: CASSRDAANTEAFF. The genes are TRBV5-5 and TRBJ1-1; unclear D gene. V lost 5 bases, J lost 1 base, and 12 bases lay in between. This CDR3 has 14 amino acids. Germline CDR1 SGHKS, CDR2 YYEKEE (reference sequence).

The rearrangement uses TRBV9 and TRBJ2-7; a possible D gene is TRBD2 (6 bases). The V gene's germline CDR1 is SGDLS and CDR2 YYNGEE. Trimming left V 7 bases short and J 4 bases short, with 9 bases between. The CDR3 consists of 11 residues. The CDR3 sequence is CASGRGYEQYF. The CDR3 nucleotides read TGTGCCAGCGGTCGGGGGTACGAGCAGTACTTC.

This clone was recorded once. A read error may be the cause here, since a much bigger clone is one base away. The genes are TRBV5-1 and TRBJ2-1, with 7 bases lining up with TRBD1. The CDR3 consists of 14 residues. CDR1 is SGHRS, CDR2 YFSETQ, per germline. The CDR3 spells CASSFPGQSNDQFF. For the CDR3, the DNA is TGCGCCAGCAGCTTTCCGGGACAGAGCAATGATCAGTTCTTC. The whole variable domain, filled in from reference TRBV5-1 and TRBJ2-1, reads KAGVTQTPRYLIKTRGQQVTLSCSPISGHRSVSWYQQTPGQGLQFLFEYFSETQRNKGNFPGRFSGRQFSNSRSEMNVSTLELGDSALYLCASSFPGQSNDQFFGPGTRLTVL.

This clone came up many times. Other nucleotide sequences in the sample specify the same CDR3. The chain joins TRBV12-3 or TRBV12-4 to TRBJ2-1, with 11 bases that match TRBD2. Unmatched junction bases numbered 5, after V lost 1 base and J lost 6 bases. CDR3 size: 16 residues. The CDR3 reads CASSLGGLAGLNEQFF. The CDR3, as DNA: TGTGCCAGCAGTTTAGGAGGACTAGCGGGCCTCAATGAGCAGTTCTTC.

This clone was counted many times. The gene calls are TRBV6-1 and TRBJ2-1; tentative D call: TRBD2 (6 bases). Germline-derived CDR1 and CDR2 are MNHNS and SASEGT. The CDR3 totals 13 residues. V shed 6 bases and J shed 5 bases, with 11 bases lying between them. The CDR3: CASSQERDNEQFF. The DNA for the CDR3 is TGTGCCAGCAGCCAGGAGCGGGACAATGAGCAGTTCTTC.

In regard to this clone: A read error may be the cause here, since a much bigger clone is one base away. The J gene is TRBJ1-4, the V gene TRBV6-1, with a tentative D call TRBD1 (6 bases). Germline V gene sequence: CDR1 MNHNS, CDR2 SASEGT. The length of the CDR3 is 14 residues. The ends were cut back, 10 bases at V and 1 base at J, with 13 bases in the middle. CDR3 in amino acids: CAKTGWVTNEKLFF. The CDR3 region has the DNA TGTGCCAAAACAGGGTGGGTAACTAATGAAAAACTGTTTTTT.

This chain joins TRBV4-1 and TRBJ2-1; maybe TRBD1 (5 bases). Trimming took 1 base from V and 4 from J, leaving 14 bases between them. This CDR3 comprises 16 residues. CDR1 and CDR2 (germline): MGHRA, YSYEKL. The CDR3 sequence: CASSQGGGAGYNEQFF. CDR3 nucleotides: TGCGCCAGCAGCCAAGGTGGTGGGGCAGGATACAATGAGCAGTTCTTC.

This clone has only a few counts. The rearrangement joins TRBV28 to TRBJ2-7; D gene ambiguous. The CDR3 runs 15 residues. Germline V gene sequence: CDR1 MDHEN, CDR2 SYDVKM. Trimming pared 6 bases from V and 5 bases from J, leaving 20 bases between. DNA of the CDR3: TGTGCCAGCAGCCCAGTTGGAGCCACGAGGAACGAGCAGTACTTC. This codes for CASSPVGATRNEQYF.

Of note for this clone: A single base separates this from a much larger clone, so it may be a read error. The chain couples TRBV28 to TRBJ2-4, with unresolved D. The V gene's germline CDR1 is MDHEN and CDR2 SYDVKM. V was cut by 5 bases and J by 2 bases, with 22 bases left in between. The CDR3 has 18 amino acids. The CDR3 loop reads CASSRTPSGWRTKNIQYF. CDR3 nucleotides: TGTGCCAGCAGTCGAACCCCCTCCGGGTGGCGGACCAAAAACATTCAGTACTTC. The variable domain in full, completed from reference TRBV28 and TRBJ2-4, reads DVKVTQSSRYLVKRTGEKVFLECVQDMDHENMFWYRQDPGLGLRLIYFSYDVKMKEKGDIPEGYSVSREKKERFSLILESASTNQTSMYLCASSRTPSGWRTKNIQYFGAGTRLSVL.

J is TRBJ1-2 and V is TRBV6-5; 7 bases fit TRBD1. This CDR3 is built from 15 residues. The ends lost 2 bases at V and 6 bases at J; junction bases unmatched: 9. Per germline, CDR1 MNHEY and CDR2 SVGAGI. CDR3 region: CASSYAEGGGNGYTF. For the CDR3, the DNA is TGTGCCAGCAGTTACGCAGAAGGGGGCGGGAATGGCTACACCTTC.

This clone was found many times. V and J are TRBV2 and TRBJ1-5; D remains ambiguous. Per the germline V gene, CDR1 is SNHLY and CDR2 is FYNNEI. Trimming pared 6 bases from V and 6 bases from J, leaving 12 bases between. The CDR3 consists of 13 residues. The CDR3 sequence: CASSFYAGQPQHF. In DNA, the CDR3 is TGTGCCAGCAGCTTTTACGCTGGTCAGCCCCAGCATTTT.

This clone has ten or more counts. The chain joins TRBV3-1 to TRBJ1-4, with D uncertain. The germline V gene has CDR1 LGHDT and CDR2 YNNKEL (reference sequence). The CDR3 is 13 residues long. Trimming took off 3 bases at V and 7 bases at J, with 9 bases between the two ends. In nucleotides, the CDR3 is TGTGCCAGCAGCCAGCGACTGAGTGAAAAACTGTTTTTT. Translating it yields CASSQRLSEKLFF.